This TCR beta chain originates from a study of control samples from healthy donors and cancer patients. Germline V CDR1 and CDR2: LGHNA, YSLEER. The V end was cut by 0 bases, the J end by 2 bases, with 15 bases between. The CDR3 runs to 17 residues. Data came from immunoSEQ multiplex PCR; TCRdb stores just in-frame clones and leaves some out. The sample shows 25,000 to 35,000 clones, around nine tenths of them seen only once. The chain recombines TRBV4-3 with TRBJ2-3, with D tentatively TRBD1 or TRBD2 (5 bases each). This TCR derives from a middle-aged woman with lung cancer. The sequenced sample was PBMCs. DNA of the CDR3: TGCGCCAGCAGCCAAGATGAGTTTCGGGGCATCACAGATACGCAGTATTTT. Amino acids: CASSQDEFRGITDTQYF.